By proportion, the clone carrying this T cell receptor beta chain is medium-sized. The antigen is undetermined. TCRdb's copy holds only in-frame clones and misses some; the assay was immunoSEQ multiplex PCR. The sample shows 60,000 to 75,000 clones, 80% to 95% of them seen only once. The source of the sample is a study of OX40 agonist ivuxolimab in advanced cancers. Broader study findings: There was clonal expansion of CD4+ and CD8+ blood T cells by week 6 at 0.1 to 3.0 mg/kg. CD8+ T cells were the subset that, on average, had more expanded clones than CD4+. Partly responding patients at 0.1-3.0 mg/kg showed some of the smallest clonal expansion.

V lost 2 bases and J 6 bases, leaving 11 bases between the germline ends. There are 12 residues in the CDR3. CDR1 is GTSNPN, CDR2 SVGIG, per germline (reference sequence). Blood got drawn at baseline, again on cycle 4 day 1, and then on cycle 7 day 1. The V call is TRBV30, the J call TRBJ2-7, with D maybe TRBD2 (5 bases). The starting material was CD4+ or CD8+ T cells sorted from blood, obtained in a trial of the OX40 agonist ivuxolimab. This TCR came from an adult with an advanced solid tumor such as melanoma, head and neck, liver or kidney cancer. The CDR3 loop is CAWSPDFLEQYF. Written as DNA, the CDR3 is TGTGCCTGGAGTCCGGACTTTCTCGAGCAGTACTTC.